This T cell receptor beta chain was recovered during a study of cytomegalovirus exposure and HLA in healthy donors. The sample holds a few counts of this clone. Antigen specificity is unknown. The primer mix had 60 Vbeta and 13 Jbeta primers. TCRdb's table, derived via immunoSEQ multiplex PCR, lists solely in-frame clones and lacks some. The table includes under 200,000 clones, approximately 81% detected once. The CDR3 consists of 14 residues. Trimming pared 4 bases from V and 3 bases from J, leaving 10 bases between. The germline CDR1 and CDR2 sequences are SGHDT and YYEEEE. Study observations and caveats: As a later analysis revealed, the rate of TCR association differed by HLA locus, with DRB1 most and HLA-C fewest. Later analysis demonstrated an association between a missense DCLRE1C variant and TCR beta V- and J-gene trimming.

The sequencing input was PBMCs. The sequence was obtained from a male donor in good health and CMV-seronegative. The V and J genes are TRBV5-6 and TRBJ1-4; no clear D gene. In DNA form, the CDR3 reads TGTGCCAGCAGCCCGGGGATGTCTAATGAAAAACTGTTTTTT. Protein: CASSPGMSNEKLFF.